The 5 T cell receptor beta chains listed next were all sequenced from one sample in a study of T cells expressing NK-cell markers. TCRdb re-called the 5' RACE reads and shows each CDR3 protein once, DNA omitted. The listing contains about 260,000 distinct CDR3 sequences. The specimen sequenced was blood T cells: a sorted CD56 or NKG2C T cell subset, CD4+ or CD8+ T cells, or bulk PBMC T cells (not recorded which). Every receptor here comes from a woman aged 18 to 75 in good health.

The chain recombines TRBV5-1 with TRBJ2-1; as DNA is missing, the TRBD1 call by TCRdb cannot be tested. This CDR3 region has 18 residues. CDR1 is SGHRS and CDR2 is YFSETQ in the germline V gene. The CDR3 here is CASSSLGEYRGDYNEQFF.

The chain is built from TRBV20-1 and TRBJ2-3; there is no DNA to check the TCRdb D call of TRBD2. The CDR3 extends over 13 amino acids. Germline-derived CDR1 and CDR2 are DFQATT and SNEGSKA (reference sequence). CDR3 in amino acids: CSAQRGGPDTQYF.

V is TRBV5-1 and J is TRBJ2-7; TCRdb reports TRBD2, a call that lacks DNA to check it against. From germline, CDR1 is SGHRS and CDR2 YFSETQ. The CDR3 has 16 amino acids. The CDR3 protein is CASSLVSGRMDYEQYF.

The chain combines TRBV7-9 with TRBJ1-1. CDR3 size: 16 residues. CDR1 SEHNR and CDR2 FQNEAQ come from the germline V gene (reference sequence). CDR3 residues: CASRAGMGLKNTEAFF.

The genes are TRBV14 and TRBJ2-3. Germline lookup yields CDR1 SGHDN and CDR2 FVKESK. The CDR3 runs to 15 residues. CDR3 in amino acids: CASSQGYSLTDTQYF.